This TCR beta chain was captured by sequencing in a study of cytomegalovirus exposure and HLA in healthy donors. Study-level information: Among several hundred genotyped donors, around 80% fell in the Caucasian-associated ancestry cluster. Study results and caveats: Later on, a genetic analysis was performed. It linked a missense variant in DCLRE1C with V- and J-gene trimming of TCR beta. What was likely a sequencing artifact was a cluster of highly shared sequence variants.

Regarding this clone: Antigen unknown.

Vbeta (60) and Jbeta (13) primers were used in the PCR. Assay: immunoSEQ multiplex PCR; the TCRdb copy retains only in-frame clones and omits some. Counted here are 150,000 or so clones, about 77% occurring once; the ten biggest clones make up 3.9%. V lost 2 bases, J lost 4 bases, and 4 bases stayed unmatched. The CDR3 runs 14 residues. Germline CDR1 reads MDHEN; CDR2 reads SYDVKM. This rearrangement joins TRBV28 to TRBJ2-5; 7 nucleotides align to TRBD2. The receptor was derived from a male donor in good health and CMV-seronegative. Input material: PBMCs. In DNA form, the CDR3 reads TGTGCCAGCAGTTTAGCGGGAGTACGAGAGACCCAGTACTTC. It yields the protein CASSLAGVRETQYF.